The present TCR beta chain was sequenced within a study of blood T cell repertoires in COVID-19. Study as a whole: Sites across the United States, Italy and Spain contributed samples from acute and convalescent COVID-19. PBMCs, B-cell-depleted T cells, or T cells were the source of the cDNA or gDNA that made up the material.

Source study methods: Estimation of nucleated cell counts relied on the amplification of reference gene primers. Here immunoSEQ multiplex PCR was the method, and the copy in TCRdb shows in-frame clones only, minus some. V and J calls and clone size are given by that table; D and trimming were obtained from the DNA. The data hold about 64,000 clones, with approximately 88% observed a single time. Germline V CDR1 and CDR2: SGHRS, YFSETQ. The CDR3 is made up of 17 amino acids. The V and J ends lost 6 bases and 3 bases, in that order; junction bases with no gene match: 14. Sequenced material: peripheral blood. The chain uses TRBV5-1 and TRBJ2-3; 9 bases agree with TRBD2. The receptor was derived from a woman in her fifties or sixties with COVID-19, enrolled during active disease. Here the CDR3 reads CASNPPVRGGTTDTQYF. As DNA, the CDR3 is TGCGCCAGCAACCCGCCTGTGCGGGGGGGCACGACAGATACGCAGTATTTT.